This paragraph reports one T cell receptor (beta chain). TCRdb's table, derived via immunoSEQ multiplex PCR, lists solely in-frame clones and lacks some. This sample yields roughly 100,000 clones, of which around 83% are seen a single time; 4% belongs to the top ten. The data are from a study of cytomegalovirus exposure and HLA in healthy donors. V shed 6 bases, J shed 1 base, and the junction held 8 bases outside the gene matches. The CDR3 runs 16 residues. Looked up from germline, CDR1 is MNHEY and CDR2 is SMNVEV (reference sequence). The origin of this receptor is a woman aged 18 to 35 in good health and CMV-seropositive. This chain joins TRBV27 and TRBJ2-3, with 9 bases that match TRBD2. Sequenced: PBMCs. CDR3 sequence (DNA): TGTGCCAGCAGGCGCGGGGGGGTGACCGGCACAGATACGCAGTATTTT. Protein sequence: CASRRGGVTGTDTQYF.